Described below is a single T cell receptor (beta chain) sequence and its context. Its target is unknown. Clones were sequenced by immunoSEQ multiplex PCR, and TCRdb holds only the in-frame ones, with some missing. Altogether around 99,000 clones are present, about 90% being singletons, with the ten largest covering roughly a fifth. These data originate in a study of T cell responses to AZD1222 COVID-19 vaccine. Overall study results and limits: A reported finding is that nearly half of spike-specific TCRs target unmutated variant regions.

The CDR3 is 15 residues long. The germline gives CDR1 MGHDK, CDR2 SYGVNS. The V and J ends lost 5 bases and 8 bases respectively, with 19 bases between them. The receptor's source is an adult in good health. Source: peripheral blood, taken on day 0 of AZD1222 vaccination. The V call is TRBV25-1, the J call TRBJ1-5; D is possibly TRBD1 (5 bases). CDR3: CASSRGRTPEEPQHF. The CDR3, as DNA: TGTGCCAGCAGTCGAGGTCGGACACCCGAGGAGCCCCAGCATTTT.